Shown below are 20 T cell receptor beta chains from a single sample sequenced in a study of blood T cell repertoires in COVID-19. TCRdb's table, derived via immunoSEQ multiplex PCR, lists solely in-frame clones and lacks some. This table has 200,000 to 300,000 clones, approximately 86% appearing once. Material: peripheral blood. The receptors were gathered from a woman aged 30 to 39 with acute or convalescent COVID-19.

This clone has only one observation. The chain carries TRBV4-3 and TRBJ1-3, with 7 bases that match TRBD1. Germline CDR1 is LGHNA and CDR2 is YSLEER. Trimming took 1 base from V and 0 from J; bases not matched to a gene: 3. The CDR3 is made up of 16 amino acids. The CDR3 is CASSQGDSDSGNTIYF. The CDR3 DNA follows: TGCGCCAGCAGCCAAGGGGACAGCGACTCTGGAAACACCATATATTTT.

The genes are TRBV25-1 and TRBJ1-2; 7 bases align to TRBD1. Germline trimming cut 2 bases from V and 8 bases from J; bases unmatched to any gene: 11. CDR3 length equals 15 residues. Looked up from germline, CDR1 is MGHDK and CDR2 is SYGVNS. The CDR3 DNA follows: TGTGCCAGCAGTGAAAGACAGGGTTCCGTCTCCGGCTACACCTTC. This encodes CASSERQGSVSGYTF.

The chain uses TRBV7-2 and TRBJ1-1; weak D call: TRBD1 (6 bases). The germline gives CDR1 SGHTA, CDR2 FQGNSA. With 2 bases removed from V and 1 base from J, the gap between germline ends came to 11 bases. This CDR3 has 15 residues. CDR3: CASSLTGKENTEAFF. In nucleotides, the CDR3 is TGTGCCAGCAGCTTAACAGGGAAGGAGAACACTGAAGCTTTCTTT. The whole variable domain, remainder taken from reference TRBV7-2 and TRBJ1-1, is GAGVSQSPSNKVTEKGKDVELRCDPISGHTALYWYRQSLGQGLEFLIYFQGNSAPDKSGLPSDRFSAERTGGSVSTLTIQRTQQEDSAVYLCASSLTGKENTEAFFGQGTRLTVV.

The rearrangement links TRBV7-6 to TRBJ1-1; D not resolved. Looked up from germline, CDR1 is SGHVS and CDR2 is FNYEAQ. Trimming left V 1 base short and J 4 bases short, with 13 bases between. CDR3 length equals 15 residues. The CDR3 DNA follows: TGTGCCAGCAGCTTAGGCGGCTCGGGTGGCACTGAAGCTTTCTTT. Protein product: CASSLGGSGGTEAFF.

Note on this clone: The germline gene is not matched at one end of the junction; a read error may be the cause. The V and J genes are TRBV7-7 and TRBJ2-1; 9 bases fit TRBD1. Germline assignment: CDR1 SSHAT and CDR2 FNYEAQ (reference sequence). The CDR3 is made up of 16 amino acids. CDR3 nucleotides: TGTGCTAGCAGCTTAGAGTCGGGACAGGGTAACAATGAGCAGTTCTTC. Translated, it gives CASSLESGQGNNEQFF. Complete variable domain (other parts from reference TRBV7-7 and TRBJ2-1): GAGVSQSPRYKVTKRGQDVTLRCDPISSHATLYWYQQALGQGPEFLTYFNYEAQPDKSGLPSDRFSAERPEGSISTLTIQRTEQRDSAMYRCASSLESGQGNNEQFFGPGTRLTVL.

J is TRBJ1-6 and V is TRBV9; 7 nucleotides line up with TRBD1. Trimming took 3 bases from V and 9 from J; bases not matched to a gene: 9. CDR1 and CDR2 from the germline V gene are SGDLS and YYNGEE. The CDR3 runs 15 residues. The CDR3 loop is CASSASGTETSPLHF. The CDR3 DNA is TGTGCCAGCAGCGCTTCCGGGACAGAGACTTCACCCCTCCACTTT. The full variable domain, rest sourced from reference TRBV9 and TRBJ1-6, is DSGVTQTPKHLITATGQRVTLRCSPRSGDLSVYWYQQSLDQGLQFLIQYYNGEERAKGNILERFSAQQFPDLHSELNLSSLELGDSALYFCASSASGTETSPLHFGNGTRLTVT.

The chain employs TRBV11-3 and TRBJ2-3; 8 bases agree with TRBD1. This CDR3 spans 15 amino acids. CDR1 and CDR2 (germline): SGHNT, YENEEA. V was clipped by 8 bases and J by 0 bases; unmatched bases: 7. The DNA for the CDR3 is TGTGCCAGCCGGGACAGGTCCCTTAGCACAGATACGCAGTATTTT. Protein: CASRDRSLSTDTQYF.

Only one count was recorded for this clone. The V call is TRBV5-1, the J call TRBJ1-4; D is ambiguous. CDR3 length: 13 residues. CDR1 SGHRS and CDR2 YFSETQ come from the germline V gene. V lost 2 bases and J lost 6, with 8 bases in between. The CDR3 DNA is TGCGCCAGCAGCTTTCTCTCTGATGAAAAACTGTTTTTT. This sequence encodes CASSFLSDEKLFF.

V gene TRBV5-1 combines with J gene TRBJ2-7; 9 bases map to TRBD2. This CDR3 contains 16 residues. Germline V lookup: CDR1 SGHRS, CDR2 YFSETQ. The V segment lost 0 bases and the J segment 6 bases; nucleotides outside the gene matches: 10. The chain's CDR3 is CASSLDMVAGDSEQYF. CDR3 nucleotide sequence: TGCGCCAGCAGCTTGGATATGGTAGCGGGAGATTCCGAGCAGTACTTC.

The chain uses TRBV19 and TRBJ2-6; possibly TRBD1 for D (5 bases). CDR3 length: 16 amino acids. V was trimmed by 5 bases and J by 0 bases, leaving 11 bases between them. Germline V CDR1 and CDR2: LNHDA, SQIVND (reference sequence). The CDR3: CASSLRQFSGANVLTF. CDR3 DNA: TGTGCCAGTAGTCTCAGACAGTTCTCTGGGGCCAACGTCCTGACTTTC.

The gene calls are TRBV30 and TRBJ1-3, with TRBD1 identical over 9 bases. CDR1 and CDR2 (germline): GTSNPN, SVGIG (reference sequence). The CDR3 loop spans 17 amino acids. The ends lost 2 bases at V and 0 bases at J; junction bases unmatched: 8. CDR3 coding DNA: TGTGCCTGGAGTCCATCACAGGGGGCTAGCTCTGGAAACACCATATATTTT. It specifies CAWSPSQGASSGNTIYF.

The chain joins TRBV5-4 to TRBJ1-4, with D perhaps TRBD1 (6 bases). The germline V gene has CDR1 SGHNT and CDR2 YYREEE (reference sequence). Trimming cost V 2 bases and J 0 bases, with 8 bases left between them. The CDR3 runs to 15 residues. CDR3 loop: CASSFRGATNEKLFF. The CDR3 bases are TGTGCCAGCAGCTTCAGGGGAGCAACTAATGAAAAACTGTTTTTT.

This clone was observed once. This CDR3 reads CASSVSSANYNEQFF. CDR3 DNA: TGTGCCAGCAGCGTTTCTAGCGCCAACTACAATGAGCAGTTCTTC. The V gene is TRBV9, the J gene TRBJ2-1, with D maybe TRBD2 (6 bases). CDR3 length equals 15 residues. The ends were cut back, 2 bases at V and 3 bases at J, with 12 bases in the middle. CDR1 is SGDLS and CDR2 is YYNGEE in the germline V gene.

This clone was seen more than once but under ten times. This chain links TRBV11-2 with TRBJ1-5; D is unresolved. The CDR3 contains 13 residues. The ends were cut back, 4 bases at V and 5 bases at J, with 9 bases in the middle. CDR1 SGHAT and CDR2 FQNNGV come from the germline V gene. CDR3 DNA sequence: TGTGCCAGCAGCTCCACCCTATATCAGCCCCAGCATTTT. This encodes CASSSTLYQPQHF.

V is TRBV7-8 and J is TRBJ2-5, with 8 bases matching TRBD2. Germline V gives CDR1 SGHVS, CDR2 FQNEAQ. Trimming took 0 bases from V and 5 from J; bases not matched to a gene: 8. The CDR3 totals 16 residues. Written as DNA, the CDR3 is TGTGCCAGCAGCTTAGCCAGCGGGAGCCAGGGGGAGACCCAGTACTTC. Translating gives CASSLASGSQGETQYF.

The chain combines TRBV12-3 or TRBV12-4 with TRBJ2-7, with 9 bases matching TRBD2. The CDR3 has 13 residues. Trimming cost V 8 bases and J 6 bases; bases outside gene matches: 8. The CDR3 region is CASLASGTVEQYF. The DNA of the CDR3 is TGTGCCAGCTTGGCTAGCGGGACGGTCGAGCAGTACTTC.

The chain couples TRBV5-6 to TRBJ2-7; TRBD1 is a possible D gene (6 bases). CDR1 SGHDT and CDR2 YYEEEE come from the germline V gene. V was pared by 6 bases and J by 4 bases, with 17 bases between. The CDR3 has 14 residues. The CDR3 reads CASTRGQPFYEQYF. CDR3 DNA: TGTGCCAGCACCCGAGGACAGCCTTTTTACGAGCAGTACTTC.

This clone was seen repeatedly, ten times or more. The chain couples TRBV4-3 to TRBJ2-7; D uncertain. The CDR3 totals 15 residues. CDR1 LGHNA and CDR2 YSLEER come from the germline V gene. Trimming took off 6 bases at V and 0 bases at J, with 15 bases between the two ends. The CDR3 spells CASSPNAASSYEQYF. In DNA form, the CDR3 reads TGCGCCAGCAGTCCAAACGCAGCTAGCTCCTACGAGCAGTACTTC.

Remarks on this clone: The sample holds other DNA sequences that translate to the same CDR3. The gene calls are TRBV3-1 (or the pseudogene TRBV3-2) and TRBJ2-2; D ambiguous. This CDR3 region has 16 residues. Germline loops: CDR1 LGHDT, CDR2 YNNKEL (reference sequence). Trimming took 5 bases from V and 1 from J, leaving 14 bases between them. CDR3 protein: CASSDTEGRNTGELFF. In nucleotides, the CDR3 is TGTGCCAGCAGCGACACCGAAGGTAGGAACACCGGGGAGCTGTTTTTT.

The chain carries TRBV6-5 and TRBJ2-1, with 13 bases identical to TRBD2. The ends lost 5 bases at V and 10 bases at J; junction bases unmatched: 8. Germline CDR1 MNHEY, CDR2 SVGAGI. There are 15 residues in the CDR3. The CDR3 is CASSLRLAGGGEQFF. The CDR3 DNA reads TGTGCCAGCAGTCTCAGACTAGCGGGAGGTGGGGAGCAGTTCTTC.